The 20 T cell receptor beta chains below were found in one sample sequenced in a study of immune evolution from preneoplasia to lung adenocarcinoma (dated by TCRdb to about 2021). To prepare the library, the immunoSEQ multiplex PCR assay was applied. This is the immuneACCESS table as TCRdb keeps it, with only in-frame sequences that have V and J called. A part of the clones is gone; compared with another copy, unresolved V genes explain less than half, and the rest is unexplained. This sample gives about 8,800 clones in total; over 70% of them show up just once. More than 6.5% of the sample belongs to the ten largest clones. Sequenced: FFPE lung adenocarcinoma in situ tissue. This sample's cell subset or site label indicates: preinvasive adenocarcinoma in situ (AIS). Receptors originate from a person aged 60 to 85 with lung adenocarcinoma.

There are a few counts of this clone. V is TRBV4-2 and J is TRBJ2-3; D is unclear. There are 12 residues in the CDR3. Germline assignment: CDR1 LGHNA and CDR2 YNFKEQ. Trimming left V 5 bases short and J 2 bases short, with 5 bases between. The CDR3 DNA follows: TGTGCCAGCAGCTTGGACACAGATACGCAGTATTTT. Residues: CASSLDTDTQYF.

The chain carries TRBV2 and TRBJ2-5; 7 positions match TRBD1. V was clipped by 6 bases and J by 1 base; unmatched bases: 8. The CDR3 totals 15 residues. Germline loops: CDR1 SNHLY, CDR2 FYNNEI. The CDR3 nucleotides read TGTGCCAGCAGCCGATTCGGGACAGCCCAAGAGACCCAGTACTTC. It encodes CASSRFGTAQETQYF.

This clone showed up just a few times. The chain carries TRBV4-1 and TRBJ2-7; D might be TRBD1 (6 bases). V shed 1 base and J shed 2 bases, with 12 bases lying between them. This CDR3 has 15 amino acids. Per germline, CDR1 MGHRA and CDR2 YSYEKL. CDR3 DNA sequence: TGCGCCAGCAGCCAAGCTAACCGGGACACCTACGAGCAGTACTTC. Translating it yields CASSQANRDTYEQYF.

The chain couples TRBV30 to TRBJ2-5, with TRBD2 matching over 15 bases. The CDR3 has 14 residues. Germline CDR1 GTSNPN, CDR2 SVGIG (reference sequence). V was clipped by 3 bases and J by 7 bases; unmatched bases: 3. CDR3 nucleotides: TGTGCCTGGAGGGGACTAGCGGGGGGTAGGACCCAGTACTTC. Protein sequence: CAWRGLAGGRTQYF.

This clone was seen more than once but under ten times. The junction does not match germline at one end; this may be a read error. V is TRBV5-1 and J is TRBJ2-7, with TRBD1 identical over 7 bases. The germline V gene has CDR1 SGHRS and CDR2 YFSETQ. The CDR3 loop spans 14 amino acids. The CDR3 DNA sequence: TGCGCCAGCAGCTTGTCGGGACAGTCCTTCGAGCAGTACTTC. Translation: CASSLSGQSFEQYF.

This clone was seen a handful of times. The gene calls are TRBV5-1 and TRBJ1-2; D perhaps matches TRBD1 (5 bases). From germline, CDR1 is SGHRS and CDR2 YFSETQ. CDR3 length equals 14 residues. The V end was cut by 4 bases, the J end by 2 bases, with 12 bases between. The CDR3 sequence is CASSPWGRNYGYTF. DNA of the CDR3: TGCGCCAGCAGCCCATGGGGCCGGAACTATGGCTACACCTTC.

This clone was counted a few times. The V gene is TRBV6-5, the J gene TRBJ1-5; D unresolved. V shed 6 bases and J shed 4 bases, with 16 bases lying between them. This CDR3 has 15 amino acids. Germline lookup yields CDR1 MNHEY and CDR2 SVGAGI. The CDR3, as DNA: TGTGCCAGCAGAGCGGGGTCCCTAGGGAATCAGCCCCAGCATTTT. As protein: CASRAGSLGNQPQHF.

V gene TRBV6-5 combines with J gene TRBJ1-4, with D perhaps TRBD1 (6 bases). The CDR3 spans 15 residues. The V end was cut by 6 bases, the J end by 8 bases, with 19 bases between. Germline V gene lookup returns CDR1 MNHEY and CDR2 SVGAGI. The CDR3 protein is CASRSSGGAGEKLFF. CDR3 nucleotide sequence: TGTGCCAGCAGGTCCTCGGGGGGGGCGGGAGAAAAACTGTTTTTT.

The chain carries TRBV28 and TRBJ1-5, with 10 bases that match TRBD1. This CDR3 region has 15 residues. With V trimmed by 6 bases and J by 4 bases, 6 bases remained unmatched. Germline assignment: CDR1 MDHEN and CDR2 SYDVKM. The CDR3 region has the DNA TGTGCCAGCAGAGGTGGGACAGGGGCTAATCAGCCCCAGCATTTT. This encodes CASRGGTGANQPQHF. Looking up the rest from reference TRBV28 and TRBJ1-5 gives the full variable domain: DVKVTQSSRYLVKRTGEKVFLECVQDMDHENMFWYRQDPGLGLRLIYFSYDVKMKEKGDIPEGYSVSREKKERFSLILESASTNQTSMYLCASRGGTGANQPQHFGDGTRLSIL.

The rearrangement joins TRBV6-6 to TRBJ2-7; 8 positions agree with TRBD1. Germline assignment: CDR1 MNHNY and CDR2 SVGAGI (reference sequence). V lost 6 bases and J lost 2; bases outside the gene matches: 6. The CDR3 is 14 amino acids. DNA for the CDR3: TGTGCCAGCAGCCACGGACAGGGTACCTACGAGCAGTACTTC. It specifies CASSHGQGTYEQYF.

This chain joins TRBV15 and TRBJ1-2; TRBD1 might be the D (5 bases). Germline V gene data show CDR1 as LNHNV and CDR2 as YYDKDF (reference sequence). V dropped 1 base and J dropped 3 bases, with 9 bases sitting between them. This CDR3 has 14 amino acids. Written as DNA, the CDR3 is TGTGCCACCAGCAGAGTTGGAGGGGACTATGGCTACACCTTC. This encodes CATSRVGGDYGYTF.

The chain is built from TRBV27 and TRBJ1-6, with 9 bases aligning to TRBD1. CDR1 MNHEY and CDR2 SMNVEV come from the germline V gene (reference sequence). The junction had 5 bases not matched to a gene; V was cut back by 5 bases and J by 0 bases. CDR3 length: 17 residues. DNA of the CDR3: TGTGCCAGCAGTGATGGGACAGGGATCTCCTATAATTCACCCCTCCACTTT. This codes for CASSDGTGISYNSPLHF.

The chain joins TRBV2 to TRBJ2-5; no clear D gene. The CDR3 has 11 amino acids. Germline V gives CDR1 SNHLY, CDR2 FYNNEI. Trimming left V 7 bases short and J 0 bases short, with 3 bases between. The CDR3 sequence: CASTYQETQYF. The CDR3 DNA reads as TGTGCCAGCACTTACCAAGAGACCCAGTACTTC.

The J gene is TRBJ1-2, the V gene TRBV28; D ambiguous. CDR3 size: 12 residues. V dropped 7 bases and J dropped 8 bases, with 14 bases sitting between them. CDR1 and CDR2 (germline): MDHEN, SYDVKM. In DNA, the CDR3 is TGTGCCAGCACCGACGGCTTAGGGGGCTACACCTTC. Translation: CASTDGLGGYTF.

The chain employs TRBV9 and TRBJ2-4, with D perhaps TRBD1 (6 bases). Trimming shortened V by 2 bases and J by 0 bases, and 36 bases separated the two germline ends. The CDR3 loop spans 24 amino acids. In germline, CDR1 is SGDLS, CDR2 YYNGEE. The CDR3 sequence: CASSVPGQWRLIKKIGLAKNIQYF. Written as DNA, the CDR3 is TGTGCCAGCAGCGTTCCGGGACAATGGAGACTGATTAAGAAGATTGGACTAGCCAAAAACATTCAGTACTTC.

CDR3 nucleotides: TGTGCCAGCAGCATCAGGGGCTATGGCTACACCTTC. Translation: CASSIRGYGYTF. The chain joins TRBV11-3 to TRBJ1-2; weak D call: TRBD1 (6 bases). The CDR3 runs 12 residues. V lost 5 bases and J 4 bases, leaving 8 bases between the germline ends. The germline CDR1 and CDR2 sequences are SGHNT and YENEEA.

J is TRBJ2-2 and V is TRBV28, with 8 bases lining up with TRBD1. The CDR3 runs 16 residues. The J segment lost 1 base and the V segment lost 5 bases, leaving 6 bases of the junction unmatched. Germline CDR1 MDHEN, CDR2 SYDVKM. This chain's CDR3 is CASSAGGKLNTGELFF. The CDR3 nucleotides are TGTGCCAGCAGTGCAGGGGGCAAATTGAACACCGGGGAGCTGTTTTTT.

V usage is TRBV10-3 and J usage is TRBJ1-5; tentative D call: TRBD1 (5 bases). The germline CDR1 and CDR2 sequences are ENHRY and SYGVKD. V was shortened by 4 bases and J by 4 bases, with 11 bases between the two germline ends. The CDR3 is 14 residues long. DNA for the CDR3: TGTGCCATCAGTGCGGGGCCAGCAAATCAGCCCCAGCATTTT. Amino acid sequence: CAISAGPANQPQHF.

V is TRBV4-2 and J is TRBJ1-4, with a tentative D call TRBD1 (5 bases). There are 17 residues in the CDR3. Per germline, CDR1 LGHNA and CDR2 YNFKEQ. Deletions cut 0 bases from V and 4 bases from J, with 15 bases between. CDR3 DNA: TGTGCCAGCAGCCAAGAAAGGGGAAACAGACGTAATGAAAAACTGTTTTTT. It translates to CASSQERGNRRNEKLFF.

This sequence joins TRBV7-9 and TRBJ2-5; D tentatively fits TRBD1 or TRBD2 (5 bases each). Deletions cut 5 bases from V and 11 bases from J, with 24 bases between. Germline assignment: CDR1 SEHNR and CDR2 FQNEAQ (reference sequence). CDR3 length equals 15 residues. The chain's CDR3 is CASSHPRKLRGEQYF. In DNA, the CDR3 is TGTGCCAGCAGCCACCCACGGAAGCTGAGGGGAGAGCAGTACTTC.